This T cell receptor beta chain was captured in a study of Graves' ophthalmopathy and Graves' hyperthyroidism. Certain patients were not enrolled. These were patients with other autoimmune diseases, uncontrolled infections, pregnancy or lactation. This clonotype was detected only a few times. Its antigen is still unknown. V lost 3 bases to trimming and J lost 0 bases, with 12 bases between them. This CDR3 is built from 16 residues. Germline V gene data show CDR1 as DFQATT and CDR2 as SNEGSKA (reference sequence). Amplification of TCR beta CDR3 regions used RNA transcripts. RT-PCR was first run with HTBI primers, then multiplex PCR in a second round. Via MiXCR, TCRdb re-called the multiplex PCR reads, giving one row per CDR3 protein. The sample holds hundreds of thousands of distinct CDR3 sequences, under 50% seen once. Study observations and caveats: Discrimination between ophthalmopathy and stable hyperthyroidism by a 13-signature model showed roughly 88% sensitivity and about 80% specificity. Sensitivity of roughly 71% and specificity of 72.22% were achieved by the model that predicted ophthalmopathy progression.

The chain carries TRBV20-1 and TRBJ1-6; D unresolved. The TCR was taken from an adult man with Graves' ophthalmopathy. The sequenced sample was peripheral blood. The CDR3 sequence is CSARIATSSYNSPLHF. The DNA for the CDR3 is TGCAGTGCTAGGATAGCCACGAGCTCCTATAATTCACCCCTCCACTTT.